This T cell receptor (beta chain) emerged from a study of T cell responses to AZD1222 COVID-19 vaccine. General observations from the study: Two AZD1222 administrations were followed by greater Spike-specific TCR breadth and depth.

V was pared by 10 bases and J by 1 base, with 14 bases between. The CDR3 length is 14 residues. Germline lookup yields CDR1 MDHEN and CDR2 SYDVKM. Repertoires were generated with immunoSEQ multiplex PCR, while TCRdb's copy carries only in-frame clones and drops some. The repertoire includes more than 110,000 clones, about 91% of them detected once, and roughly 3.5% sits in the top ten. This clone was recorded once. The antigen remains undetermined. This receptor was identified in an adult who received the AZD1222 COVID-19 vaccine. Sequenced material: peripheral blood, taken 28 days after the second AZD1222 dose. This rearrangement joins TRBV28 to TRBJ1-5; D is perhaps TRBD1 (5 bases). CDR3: CANSGGPSNQPQHF. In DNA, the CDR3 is TGTGCCAACTCGGGGGGTCCCAGCAATCAGCCCCAGCATTTT.